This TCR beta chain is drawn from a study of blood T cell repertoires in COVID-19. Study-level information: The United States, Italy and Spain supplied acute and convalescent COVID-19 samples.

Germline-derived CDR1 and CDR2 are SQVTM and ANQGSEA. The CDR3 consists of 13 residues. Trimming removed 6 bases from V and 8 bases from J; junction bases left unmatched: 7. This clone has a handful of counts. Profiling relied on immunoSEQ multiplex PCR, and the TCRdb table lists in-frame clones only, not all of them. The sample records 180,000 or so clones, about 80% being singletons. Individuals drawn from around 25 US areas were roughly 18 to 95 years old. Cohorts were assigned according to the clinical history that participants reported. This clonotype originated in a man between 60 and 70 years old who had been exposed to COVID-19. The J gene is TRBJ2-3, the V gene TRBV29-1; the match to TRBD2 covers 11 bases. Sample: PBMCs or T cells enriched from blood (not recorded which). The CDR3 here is CSVFSGREGTQYF. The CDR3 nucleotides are TGCAGCGTCTTTAGCGGGAGGGAGGGTACGCAGTATTTT.